These 25 T cell receptor beta chains were all obtained from the same sample, sequenced in a study of T cells in Graves' hyperthyroidism and ophthalmopathy (dated by TCRdb to the late 2010s). Receptors were amplified or captured by multiplex PCR. The run used an Illumina HiSeq 2000. The TCR beta CDR3 regions were amplified from RNA transcripts. The TCR CDR3 was subjected to a first round of RT-PCR using the HTBI primer set and the Qiagen OneStep RT-PCR kit. TCRdb passed the public sequencing reads through fastp at Q25 and MiXCR, retaining productive beta sequences. Every entry covers one CDR3 protein and lists the most common genes and DNA from its rows. The sample records hundreds of thousands of distinct CDR3 sequences, 20% to 25% of which are singletons. Over 70% of the sample lies in the top ten. Sequenced sample: blood. These receptor sequences come from a man aged 50 to 59 with Graves' hyperthyroidism.

The V call is TRBV5-1, the J call TRBJ2-7; D gene unclear. The CDR3 sequence is 16 residues long. With 4 bases removed from V and 2 bases from J, the gap between germline ends came to 19 bases. Per the germline V gene, CDR1 is SGHRS and CDR2 is YFSETQ. This CDR3 reads CASSQEFGGSTYEQYF. CDR3 coding DNA: TGCGCCAGCAGCCAAGAGTTCGGTGGCTCCACCTACGAGCAGTACTTC.

This clonotype came up many times. J is TRBJ2-1 and V is TRBV12-3 or TRBV12-4, with 10 bases that match TRBD2. V was pared by 3 bases and J by 5 bases, with 13 bases of the junction left unmatched. This CDR3 is built from 18 residues. CDR3: CASSFFMWTSGGNNEQFF. In DNA form, the CDR3 reads TGTGCCAGCAGTTTTTTTATGTGGACTAGCGGAGGAAACAATGAGCAGTTCTTC.

The chain uses TRBV20-1 and TRBJ2-7; the match to TRBD2 covers 10 bases. The CDR3 extends over 14 amino acids. The germline gives CDR1 DFQATT, CDR2 SNEGSKA (reference sequence). V lost 2 bases to trimming and J lost 5 bases; unmatched junction nucleotides: 6. Written as DNA, the CDR3 is TGCAGTGCTAGATTGCCTAGCGGGAGTAACGAGCAGTACTTC. Protein: CSARLPSGSNEQYF.

The V call is TRBV20-1, the J call TRBJ1-1; perhaps TRBD1 as D (5 bases). CDR3 length: 14 residues. Germline V gene data show CDR1 as DFQATT and CDR2 as SNEGSKA (reference sequence). Trimming took 6 bases from V and 3 from J, leaving 17 bases between them. CDR3 sequence reads: CSAQTGSRDTEAFF. CDR3 coding DNA: TGCAGTGCGCAAACCGGGTCCAGGGACACTGAAGCTTTCTTT.

The chain carries TRBV19 and TRBJ1-2; tentative D call: TRBD1 (5 bases). The CDR3 has 13 amino acids. The V gene's germline CDR1 is LNHDA and CDR2 SQIVND (reference sequence). Trimming removed 3 bases from V and 8 bases from J, with 13 bases in between. Here the CDR3 reads CASSIGGFYGYTF. The CDR3 DNA reads TGTGCCAGTAGTATCGGGGGGTTCTACGGCTACACCTTC.

The chain combines TRBV27 with TRBJ2-7, with 12 nucleotides matching TRBD2. J gave up 3 bases and V 2 bases, and 8 bases lay outside the gene matches. Germline V gene lookup returns CDR1 MNHEY and CDR2 SMNVEV (reference sequence). CDR3 size: 17 residues. CDR3 bases: TGTGCCAGCAGTTTACTGCCTAGCGGGAGGGAAAACTACGAGCAGTACTTC. Encoded protein: CASSLLPSGRENYEQYF.

J is TRBJ2-1 and V is TRBV29-1; TRBD1 aligns across 8 bases. This CDR3 region has 14 residues. With 2 bases clipped from V and 2 bases from J, the junction kept 2 bases outside the gene matches. Germline CDR1 and CDR2: SQVTM and ANQGSEA. The CDR3 here is CSVEFRGPYNEQFF. CDR3 bases: TGCAGCGTTGAATTCAGGGGGCCCTACAATGAGCAGTTCTTC.

V is TRBV18 and J is TRBJ2-2; no firm D call. Germline V gene lookup returns CDR1 KGHSH and CDR2 LQKENI. The V gene lost 3 bases and the J gene lost 0 bases, with 5 bases spanning the gap. CDR3 size: 14 residues. CDR3 protein: CASSPPPNTGELFF. The DNA of the CDR3 is TGTGCCAGCTCACCCCCACCGAACACCGGGGAGCTGTTTTTT.

This clonotype was seen at least ten times. The chain couples TRBV27 to TRBJ2-1; the match to TRBD2 covers 9 bases. J was trimmed by 3 bases and V by 4 bases; bases with no gene match: 4. The length of the CDR3 is 15 residues. Germline assignment: CDR1 MNHEY and CDR2 SMNVEV (reference sequence). This chain's CDR3 is CASSSGTSLYNEQFF. The CDR3 DNA is TGTGCCAGCAGTTCCGGGACTAGCCTCTACAATGAGCAGTTCTTC.

This clonotype occurred a few times. The chain is built from TRBV11-1 and TRBJ2-1, with D possibly being TRBD2 (6 bases). CDR1 and CDR2 from the germline V gene are SGHAT and FQDESV (reference sequence). Trimming removed 3 bases from V and 3 bases from J, with 12 bases in between. There are 15 residues in the CDR3. CDR3 residues: CASSFPGLDYNEQFF. Written as DNA, the CDR3 is TGTGCCAGCAGCTTTCCGGGACTTGACTACAATGAGCAGTTCTTC.

V gene TRBV19 combines with J gene TRBJ1-6, with a tentative D call TRBD1 (6 bases). V lost 0 bases to trimming and J lost 7 bases, with 10 bases between them. The CDR3 covers 15 residues. Germline CDR1 is LNHDA and CDR2 is SQIVND (reference sequence). CDR3 bases: TGTGCCAGTAGTATAGACGACAGGCTGAATTCACCCCTCCACTTT. As protein: CASSIDDRLNSPLHF. Full variable domain (outside the CDR3, taken from reference TRBV19 and TRBJ1-6): DGGITQSPKYLFRKEGQNVTLSCEQNLNHDAMYWYRQDPGQGLRLIYYSQIVNDFQKGDIAEGYSVSREKKESFPLTVTSAQKNPTAFYLCASSIDDRLNSPLHFGNGTRLTVT.

This clonotype has at least ten counts. This chain uses TRBV28 with TRBJ2-4; 8 bases map to TRBD2. V shed 8 bases, J shed 5 bases, and the junction held 5 bases outside the gene matches. CDR1 and CDR2 from the germline V gene are MDHEN and SYDVKM. The CDR3 sequence is 13 residues long. The CDR3 DNA follows: TGTGCCAGCGGTGGACTAGCAGAAAACATTCAGTACTTC. It yields the protein CASGGLAENIQYF.

For this clonotype: This may arise from a read error, as a much more abundant clone is one base away. The gene calls are TRBV5-1 and TRBJ2-5, with 11 bases lining up with TRBD1. From germline, CDR1 is SGHRS and CDR2 YFSETQ. Trimming at V came to 4 bases and at J to 5 bases, leaving 4 bases not matched to a gene. The CDR3 is made up of 14 amino acids. CDR3 bases: TGCGCCAGCAGCCTGGACAGGGGGCCGGAGACCCAGTACTTC. Translation: CASSLDRGPETQYF.

This clonotype has only a few counts. This chain uses TRBV28 with TRBJ1-2, with D hard to call. Germline-derived CDR1 and CDR2 are MDHEN and SYDVKM. The CDR3 spans 11 residues. Trimming left V 5 bases short and J 3 bases short, with 4 bases between. DNA for the CDR3: TGTGCCAGCAGTGAATACTATGGCTACACCTTC. It codes for CASSEYYGYTF.

The chain carries TRBV6-6 and TRBJ2-3; D is possibly TRBD1 (6 bases). Germline CDR1 MNHNY, CDR2 SVGAGI (reference sequence). V was clipped by 2 bases and J by 2 bases, with 11 bases between them. The CDR3 spans 15 residues. Here the CDR3 DNA reads TGTGCCAGCAGTTACCAGGGGAGCGACACAGATACGCAGTATTTT. This sequence encodes CASSYQGSDTDTQYF.

This clonotype was counted between two and nine times. V is TRBV12-3 or TRBV12-4 and J is TRBJ1-1, with D possibly TRBD1 on 5 matching bases. The CDR3 is 13 amino acids. Trimming removed 5 bases at V and 6 bases at J, with 13 bases between. CDR3 sequence (DNA): TGTGCCAGCAGTCCCAGTAGGGGCCCTGAAGCTTTCTTT. It yields the protein CASSPSRGPEAFF.

This clonotype has just a few counts. The gene calls are TRBV30 and TRBJ2-7, with D uncertain. CDR1 GTSNPN and CDR2 SVGIG come from the germline V gene (reference sequence). The CDR3 sequence is 11 residues long. Trimming took off 7 bases at V and 6 bases at J, with 13 bases between the two ends. CDR3 DNA: TGTGCCTCAACTCTTGGGGTCGAGCAGTACTTC. As protein: CASTLGVEQYF.

This clonotype was seen a handful of times. The chain employs TRBV9 and TRBJ2-3, with TRBD2 matching 8 bases. The V and J ends lost 0 bases and 4 bases, in that order; junction bases with no gene match: 7. Germline V gene sequence: CDR1 SGDLS, CDR2 YYNGEE. CDR3 length: 16 amino acids. The CDR3 coding sequence is TGTGCCAGCAGCGTAGCGGGGGGGGGTTACGCAGATACGCAGTATTTT. This sequence encodes CASSVAGGGYADTQYF.

This clonotype appeared a single time. In DNA form, the CDR3 reads TGCAGTGCTAGAGGGGCGCAGGGAGTCGAAAAACTGTTTTTT. This translates into CSARGAQGVEKLFF. The rearrangement links TRBV20-1 to TRBJ1-4; tentatively, D is TRBD1 (5 bases). The length of the CDR3 is 14 residues. Per the germline V gene, CDR1 is DFQATT and CDR2 is SNEGSKA (reference sequence). V lost 1 base and J lost 8, with 14 bases in between.

The rearrangement uses TRBV5-1 and TRBJ2-1; the match to TRBD1 covers 9 bases. CDR1 and CDR2 (germline): SGHRS, YFSETQ. V was pared by 1 base and J by 10 bases, with 6 bases of the junction left unmatched. This CDR3 has 14 amino acids. The CDR3: CASSLRTGELEQFF. The CDR3 region has the DNA TGCGCCAGCAGCTTGCGGACAGGGGAATTGGAGCAGTTCTTC.

This clonotype was found many times. V gene TRBV18 combines with J gene TRBJ2-1; D uncertain. Between the trimmed V and J ends, which lost 4 bases and 0 bases, there was a span of 13 bases. The CDR3 spans 16 residues. Looked up from germline, CDR1 is KGHSH and CDR2 is LQKENI. For the CDR3, the DNA is TGTGCCAGCTCACTTCAGACGGTGAGCTCCTACAATGAGCAGTTCTTC. As protein: CASSLQTVSSYNEQFF.

This clonotype was counted at least ten times. This rearrangement joins TRBV11-3 to TRBJ2-7; D not resolved. This CDR3 has 14 amino acids. Between the trimmed V and J ends, which lost 4 bases and 2 bases, there was a span of 12 bases. Germline V gives CDR1 SGHNT, CDR2 YENEEA. The CDR3 DNA reads as TGTGCCAGCAGCTCTGGACCGAAGACCTACGAGCAGTACTTC. Translating gives CASSSGPKTYEQYF.

This clonotype appeared a few times. This rearrangement joins TRBV11-2 to TRBJ1-2; TRBD1 might be the D (5 bases). The CDR3 is made up of 15 amino acids. V was cut by 1 base and J by 8 bases, with 17 bases left in between. The germline CDR1 and CDR2 sequences are SGHAT and FQNNGV. The CDR3 is CASSLAPGSTEGYTF. CDR3 DNA: TGTGCCAGCAGCTTAGCCCCAGGGTCCACGGAGGGCTACACCTTC.

The rearrangement links TRBV29-1 to TRBJ2-7, with D tentatively TRBD1 (5 bases). The CDR3 extends over 13 amino acids. Trimming shortened V by 6 bases and J by 0 bases, and 12 bases separated the two germline ends. CDR1 is SQVTM, CDR2 ANQGSEA, per germline. The CDR3 coding sequence is TGCAGCGTAGAGGACACTTCCTCCTACGAGCAGTACTTC. The encoded protein is CSVEDTSSYEQYF.

This clonotype was seen repeatedly, ten times or more. CDR3 amino acids: CASSEEFQGGAFF. The DNA for the CDR3 is TGTGCCAGCAGTGAAGAGTTCCAGGGCGGAGCTTTCTTT. The chain joins TRBV2 to TRBJ1-1, with D perhaps matching TRBD1 (5 bases). The CDR3 has 13 residues. The V end lost 1 base, the J end lost 10 bases, and 13 bases lay between the germline ends. Germline assignment: CDR1 SNHLY and CDR2 FYNNEI.